This TCR beta chain appears in the sequencing data of a study of T-cell reconstitution after alpha-beta-depleted transplantation in children (TCRdb year 2016). Background for the entire study: Using TCR repertoire profiling, the study followed T-cell immune reconstitution in a quantitative way in children after TCRalphabeta/CD19-depleted allogeneic hematopoietic cell transplantation. The paper's findings and limits, for the study overall: Over subsequent months, a decline in hyperexpanded clone frequencies was noted, and after one year, T-cell counts and TCRbeta diversity were mostly ascribed to newly produced T cells. Apparently early alphabetaT-cell count recovery about two months after transplant reportedly relied on only several hundred rapidly expanded clones derived from non-depleted graft cells. The high TCRbeta diversity at day 60 in some patients was ascribed to recipient T cells and intrathymic progenitors that had survived conditioning.

Library preparation employed PCR. TCRdb shows the sequencer as Illumina HiSeq 2500. TCR libraries were prepared with molecular barcoding, using unique molecular identifiers to normalize TCRbeta repertoire quantification. TCRdb reworked the public reads: Q25 trimming with fastp, MiXCR clone assembly, productive beta chains retained. Rows merge per CDR3 protein into single entries with the most common DNA and genes. The sample includes 200,000 to 250,000 distinct CDR3 sequences, with about 7% observed a single time. Together, the top ten hold 5.5% to 6.5% of the sample. From the cysteine through the phenylalanine, the CDR3 covers 14 amino acids. Of the read, only the CDR3 DNA is kept; its 42 bases are in frame from base 1. Based on the germline V gene (reference sequence), the CDR1 and CDR2 sequences are DFQATT and SNEGSKA. After removal of 5 bases from V and 4 bases from J, the junction retains 4 bases not matched to a gene.

Explained via the paper, the treatment or condition label denotes: allogeneic hematopoietic cell transplantation with graft depleted of TCRalphabeta T cells and CD19 B cells. TCRalphabeta/CD19-depleted allogeneic hematopoietic cell grafts were given to the transplant recipients, all of whom were children. This clonotype came up a few times. The antigen this receptor binds is unknown. Per-base qualities were not stored, and no clone one base away is much larger. Sequences were derived from PBMCs, sampled before TCRalphabeta/CD19-depleted stem cell transplant. The V gene is TRBV20-1 and the J gene is TRBJ2-1; 11 bases in the junction line up with TRBD2. The source is a boy between 2 and 10 years old with acute lymphoblastic leukemia, due to receive a stem cell transplant. The DNA sequence is as follows: TGCAGTGCTCGGAGGACTAGCGGGTACAATGAGCAGTTCTTC. This codes for CSARRTSGYNEQFF.